What follows is one T cell receptor beta chain and its context. Its antigen is undetermined. The data were taken from a study of beta chain features in type 1 diabetes. Whole-study context: No patient-donor differences in age, gender, total cells or subset yield.

Study results and limitations: At VDJ recombination sites, type 1 diabetes patients had fewer insertions and more deleted nucleotides. People with Type 1 diabetes carried modestly yet significantly shorter TCRB CDR3s in all four CD4+ subsets.

Cell sorting via CD45RO/CCR7/CD25/CD127/CD95/CD27 was performed to obtain CD4+ naive, central memory, regulatory and stem cell-like memory cells. Post-sort purity exceeded 98% for all sorted populations. Sequenced material consisted of expressed TCRB transcripts (all of the isolated RNA was reverse transcribed). Repertoires were generated with immunoSEQ multiplex PCR, while TCRdb's copy carries only in-frame clones and drops some. The sample has under 350,000 clones; 13% to 15% are singletons. The CDR3 covers 16 residues. With V trimmed by 1 base and J by 2 bases, 2 bases remained unmatched. Germline values: CDR1 SGHTA, CDR2 FQGNSA.

The sequence was obtained from a man younger than 40 with type 1 diabetes. Material: naive CD4+ T cells from blood. The rearrangement links TRBV7-2 to TRBJ2-5, with 12 bases lining up with TRBD2. The CDR3 reads CASSLGTSGGQETQYF. In nucleotides, the CDR3 is TGTGCCAGCAGCTTAGGCACTAGCGGGGGGCAAGAGACCCAGTACTTC.